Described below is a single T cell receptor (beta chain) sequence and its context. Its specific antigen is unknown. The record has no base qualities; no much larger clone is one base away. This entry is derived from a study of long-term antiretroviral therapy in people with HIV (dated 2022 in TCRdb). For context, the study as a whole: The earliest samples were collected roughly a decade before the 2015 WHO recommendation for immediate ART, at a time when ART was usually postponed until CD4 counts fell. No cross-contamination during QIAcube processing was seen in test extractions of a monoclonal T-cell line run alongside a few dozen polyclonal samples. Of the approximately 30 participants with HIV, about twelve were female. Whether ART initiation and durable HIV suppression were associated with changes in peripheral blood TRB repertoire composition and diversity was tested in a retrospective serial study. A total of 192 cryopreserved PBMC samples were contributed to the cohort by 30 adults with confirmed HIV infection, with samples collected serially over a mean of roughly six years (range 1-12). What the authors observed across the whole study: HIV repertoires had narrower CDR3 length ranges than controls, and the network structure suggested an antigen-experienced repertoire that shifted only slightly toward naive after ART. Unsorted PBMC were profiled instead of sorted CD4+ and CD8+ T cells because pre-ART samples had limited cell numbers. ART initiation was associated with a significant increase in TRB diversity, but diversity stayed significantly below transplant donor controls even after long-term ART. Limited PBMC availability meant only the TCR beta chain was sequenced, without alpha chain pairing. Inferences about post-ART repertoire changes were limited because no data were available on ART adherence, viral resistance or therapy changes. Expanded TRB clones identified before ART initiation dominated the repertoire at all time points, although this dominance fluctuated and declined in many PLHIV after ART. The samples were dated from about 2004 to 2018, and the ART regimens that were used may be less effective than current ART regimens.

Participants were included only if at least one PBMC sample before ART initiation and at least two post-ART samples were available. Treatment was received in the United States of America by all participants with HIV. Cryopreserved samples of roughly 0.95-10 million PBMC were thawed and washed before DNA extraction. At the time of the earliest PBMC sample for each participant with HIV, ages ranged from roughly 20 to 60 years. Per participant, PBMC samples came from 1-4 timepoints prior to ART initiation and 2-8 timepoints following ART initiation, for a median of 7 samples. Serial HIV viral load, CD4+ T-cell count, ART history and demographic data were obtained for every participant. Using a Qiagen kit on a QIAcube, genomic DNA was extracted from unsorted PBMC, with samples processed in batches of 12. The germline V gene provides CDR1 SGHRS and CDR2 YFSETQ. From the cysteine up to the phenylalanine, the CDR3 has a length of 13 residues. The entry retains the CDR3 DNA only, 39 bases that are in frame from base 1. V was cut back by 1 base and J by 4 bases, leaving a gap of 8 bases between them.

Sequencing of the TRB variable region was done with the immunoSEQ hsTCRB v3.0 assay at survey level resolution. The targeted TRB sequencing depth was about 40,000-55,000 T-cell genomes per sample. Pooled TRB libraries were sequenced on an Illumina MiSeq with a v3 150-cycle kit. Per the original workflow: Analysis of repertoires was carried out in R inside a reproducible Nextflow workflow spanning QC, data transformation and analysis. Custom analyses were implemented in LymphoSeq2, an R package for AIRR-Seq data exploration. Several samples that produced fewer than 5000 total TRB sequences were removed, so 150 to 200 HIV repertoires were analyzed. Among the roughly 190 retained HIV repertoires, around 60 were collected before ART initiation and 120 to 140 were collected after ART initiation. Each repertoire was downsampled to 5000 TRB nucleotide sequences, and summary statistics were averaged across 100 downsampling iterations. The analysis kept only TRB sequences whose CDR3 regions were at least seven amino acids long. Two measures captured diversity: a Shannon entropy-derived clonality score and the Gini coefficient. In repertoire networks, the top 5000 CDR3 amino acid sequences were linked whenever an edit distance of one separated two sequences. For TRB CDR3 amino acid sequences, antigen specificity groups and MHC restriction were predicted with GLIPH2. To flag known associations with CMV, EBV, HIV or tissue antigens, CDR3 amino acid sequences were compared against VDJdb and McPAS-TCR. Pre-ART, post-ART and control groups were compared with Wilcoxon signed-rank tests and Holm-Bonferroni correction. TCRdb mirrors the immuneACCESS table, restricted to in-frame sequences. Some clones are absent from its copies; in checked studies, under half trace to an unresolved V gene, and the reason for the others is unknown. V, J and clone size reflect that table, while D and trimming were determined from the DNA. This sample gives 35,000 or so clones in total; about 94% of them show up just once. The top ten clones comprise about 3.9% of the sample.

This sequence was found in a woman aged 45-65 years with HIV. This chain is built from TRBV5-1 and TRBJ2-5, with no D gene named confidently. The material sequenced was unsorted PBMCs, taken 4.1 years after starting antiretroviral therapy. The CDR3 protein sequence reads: CASSLRSSETQYF. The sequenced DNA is TGCGCCAGCAGCTTGAGGTCATCAGAGACCCAGTACTTC. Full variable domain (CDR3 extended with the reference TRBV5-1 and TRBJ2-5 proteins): KAGVTQTPRYLIKTRGQQVTLSCSPISGHRSVSWYQQTPGQGLQFLFEYFSETQRNKGNFPGRFSGRQFSNSRSEMNVSTLELGDSALYLCASSLRSSETQYFGPGTRLLVL.